The 10 T cell receptor beta chains reported below all come from one sample, sequenced in a study of T-cell memory formation after mild COVID-19. TCRdb passed the 5' RACE reads through MiXCR, listing each CDR3 protein once. This table has some 450,000 distinct CDR3 sequences, approximately 19% appearing once. Sequencing was carried out using PBMCs or a T cell subset sorted from them (not recorded which). Receptor source: a man aged 18-30 years who had mild COVID-19 (a few samples of this study predate the infection). Cell type and time point are not known.

This clonotype was picked up a small number of times. This rearrangement joins TRBV9 to TRBJ2-1, with 7 bases aligning to TRBD1. CDR3 size: 16 residues. The V and J ends lost 4 bases and 2 bases, in that order; junction bases with no gene match: 9. The germline gives CDR1 SGDLS, CDR2 YYNGEE. CDR3 sequence (DNA): TGTGCCAGCAGCCGATCAAACAGGGGCACCTACAATGAGCAGTTCTTC. Protein: CASSRSNRGTYNEQFF.

The chain joins TRBV6-5 to TRBJ1-5; D gene uncertain. Germline-derived CDR1 and CDR2 are MNHEY and SVGAGI. The CDR3 is 13 residues long. The V gene lost 0 bases and the J gene lost 7 bases, with 7 bases spanning the gap. The CDR3 loop is CASSYSRVQPQHF. DNA for the CDR3: TGTGCCAGCAGTTACTCGCGGGTCCAGCCCCAGCATTTT.

The J gene is TRBJ2-1, the V gene TRBV6-2 or TRBV6-3; TRBD2 is a possible D gene (5 bases). V shed 11 bases and J shed 5 bases, with 13 bases lying between them. This CDR3 comprises 12 residues. CDR1 is MNHEY, CDR2 SVGEGT, per germline. The DNA of the CDR3 is TGTGCCGGCTCACCCGGGGACAATGAGCAGTTCTTC. Translation gives CAGSPGDNEQFF.

V usage is TRBV7-9 and J usage is TRBJ2-3; 8 bases agree with TRBD2. J was trimmed by 10 bases and V by 1 base; bases with no gene match: 7. This CDR3 spans 14 amino acids. Germline CDR1 and CDR2: SEHNR and FQNEAQ (reference sequence). The CDR3 sequence is CASSLDRSGGAQYF. CDR3 DNA: TGTGCCAGCAGCTTAGATCGGTCGGGGGGGGCGCAGTATTTT.

This clonotype was seen more than once but under ten times. This rearrangement joins TRBV29-1 to TRBJ2-5, with D possibly TRBD2 on 6 matching bases. Germline CDR1 SQVTM, CDR2 ANQGSEA. Trimming cost V 1 base and J 6 bases, with 12 bases left between them. This CDR3 spans 13 amino acids. CDR3 in DNA: TGCAGCGTTGAAGGTCGGGGGTGGAAGACCCAGTACTTC. This encodes CSVEGRGWKTQYF.

This chain links TRBV12-3 or TRBV12-4 with TRBJ2-5, with a weak D call TRBD2 (5 bases). Trimming cost V 5 bases and J 7 bases, with 14 bases left between them. The CDR3 totals 13 residues. CDR3 region: CASSNTPGWTQYF. The CDR3 DNA sequence: TGTGCCAGCAGTAACACCCCGGGGTGGACCCAGTACTTC.

The genes are TRBV7-2 and TRBJ1-4, with TRBD1 as a possible D gene (5 bases). Deletions cut 5 bases from V and 3 bases from J, with 16 bases between. The CDR3 runs 16 residues. Looked up from germline, CDR1 is SGHTA and CDR2 is FQGNSA. The CDR3 protein is CASSHDSPRANEKLFF. CDR3 bases: TGTGCCAGCAGCCATGACAGTCCCAGGGCTAATGAAAAACTGTTTTTT. Full variable domain (remainder filled in from reference TRBV7-2 and TRBJ1-4): GAGVSQSPSNKVTEKGKDVELRCDPISGHTALYWYRQSLGQGLEFLIYFQGNSAPDKSGLPSDRFSAERTGGSVSTLTIQRTQQEDSAVYLCASSHDSPRANEKLFFGSGTQLSVL.

This clonotype came up a few times. This chain connects TRBV18 to TRBJ2-3, with 9 nucleotides matching TRBD1. The CDR3 spans 16 residues. The germline V gene has CDR1 KGHSH and CDR2 LQKENI. The V gene end was trimmed by 2 bases and the J gene end by 4 bases; junction bases not matched to a gene: 7. The CDR3 DNA sequence: TGTGCCAGCTCACCAGTAGGGACAGGGACGGCAGATACGCAGTATTTT. It is translated as CASSPVGTGTADTQYF.

The rearrangement links TRBV18 to TRBJ1-2; no reliable D call. This CDR3 has 15 amino acids. The V gene's germline CDR1 is KGHSH and CDR2 LQKENI. V was pared by 4 bases and J by 1 base, with 13 bases between. The CDR3 sequence is CASSLPEVGNYGYTF. For the CDR3, the DNA is TGTGCCAGCTCACTACCGGAAGTGGGTAACTATGGCTACACCTTC.

This clonotype was seen ten or more times. J is TRBJ2-7 and V is TRBV20-1; 8 positions agree with TRBD2. Trimming cost V 6 bases and J 4 bases; bases outside gene matches: 8. This CDR3 is built from 13 residues. The germline V gene has CDR1 DFQATT and CDR2 SNEGSKA (reference sequence). The CDR3 DNA sequence: TGCAGTGCCCGGGAGGGGGACCTATACGAGCAGTACTTC. Translated: CSAREGDLYEQYF.